The sequence of this T cell receptor (beta chain) was determined in a study of cytomegalovirus exposure and HLA in healthy donors. The V and J ends lost 0 bases and 3 bases, in that order; junction bases with no gene match: 3. In germline, CDR1 is LNHNV, CDR2 YYDKDF (reference sequence). The CDR3 runs 15 residues. About this clone: The antigen remains undetermined.

Primers included in the PCR were 60 Vbeta and 13 Jbeta primers. Repertoires were generated with immunoSEQ multiplex PCR, while TCRdb's copy carries only in-frame clones and drops some. This sample carries 150,000 to 200,000 clones, with around 1.2% going to the ten biggest clones. Study-wide points: Listed as cytomegalovirus-associated were 150 or so TCR beta chains. The authors judged a highly shared variant cluster likely a sequencing artifact.

The V and J genes are TRBV15 and TRBJ1-1, with 8 bases lining up with TRBD1. This receptor was obtained from a woman aged 55-69 years in good health and CMV-seronegative. The sequenced sample was PBMCs. The CDR3 spells CATSRDPTGDTEAFF. Here the CDR3 DNA reads TGTGCCACCAGCAGAGATCCGACAGGGGACACTGAAGCTTTCTTT.